This T cell receptor (beta chain) was recovered during a study of blood T cells in healthy people across ages. The CDR3 covers 15 residues. V lost 1 base, J lost 4 bases, and 7 bases stayed unmatched. Germline V gene data show CDR1 as DFQATT and CDR2 as SNEGSKA (reference sequence). With a J-beta primer mix and a sample-barcoded 5' primer, a second PCR ran about 7 to 12 cycles. TCRdb independently ran MiXCR on the 5' RACE reads; one entry per CDR3 protein. This sample has about 800,000 distinct CDR3 sequences, with 55% to 75% found just once. Each individual donor underwent a draw of about 11 milliliters of peripheral blood.

The sequence came from a man aged 30 to 39 in good health. The sequencing input was blood. The chain is built from TRBV20-1 and TRBJ2-7; 10 bases fit TRBD1. The CDR3, as DNA: TGCAGTGCTAGAGCCCCGGACAGGGGGATGTACGAGCAGTACTTC. The encoded protein is CSARAPDRGMYEQYF.